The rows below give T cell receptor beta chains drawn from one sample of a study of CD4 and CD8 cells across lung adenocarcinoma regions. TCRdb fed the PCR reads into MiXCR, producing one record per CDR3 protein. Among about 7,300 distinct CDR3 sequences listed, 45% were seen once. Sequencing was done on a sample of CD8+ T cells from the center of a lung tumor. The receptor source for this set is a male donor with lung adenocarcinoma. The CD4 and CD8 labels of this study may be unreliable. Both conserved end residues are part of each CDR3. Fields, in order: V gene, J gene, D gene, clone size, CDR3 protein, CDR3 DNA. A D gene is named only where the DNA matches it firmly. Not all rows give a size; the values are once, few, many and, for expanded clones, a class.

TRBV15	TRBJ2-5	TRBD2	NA	CATSTIAGETQYF	TGTGCCACCAGCACAATAGCGGGGGAGACCCAGTACTTC
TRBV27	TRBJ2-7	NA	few	CASSPGWGAAEQYF	TGTGCCAGCAGTCCCGGGTGGGGGGCGGCCGAGCAGTACTTC
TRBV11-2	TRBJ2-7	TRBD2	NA	CASKLLAGVAHEQYF	TGTGCCAGCAAACTTCTAGCGGGAGTTGCCCACGAGCAGTACTTC
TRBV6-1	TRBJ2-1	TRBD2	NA	CASRTGGAGNNEQFF	TGTGCCAGCCGGACCGGGGGGGCGGGTAACAATGAGCAGTTCTTC
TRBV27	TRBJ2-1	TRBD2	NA	CASSPFGRPYNEQFF	TGTGCCAGCAGTCCTTTCGGGAGGCCCTACAATGAGCAGTTCTTC
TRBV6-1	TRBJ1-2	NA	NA	CASTIEEGNYGYTF	TGTGCCAGCACCATCGAGGAGGGGAACTATGGCTACACCTTC
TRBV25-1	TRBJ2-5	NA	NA	CASSIPGEVETQYF	TGTGCCAGCAGTATACCGGGGGAGGTGGAGACCCAGTACTTC
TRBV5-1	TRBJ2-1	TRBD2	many	CASSPLGTSGDEQFF	TGCGCCAGCAGCCCACTCGGGACTAGCGGCGATGAGCAGTTCTTC
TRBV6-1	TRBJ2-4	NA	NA	CARGEIGKDTQYF	TGTGCCAGGGGGGAAATAGGCAAAGACACGCAGTACTTC
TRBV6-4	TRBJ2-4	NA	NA	CARGERATNTQYF	TGTGCCAGGGGTGAGCGGGCCACAAACACGCAGTATTTC
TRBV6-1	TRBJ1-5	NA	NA	CASSDNSNQPQHF	TGTGCCAGCAGTGACAATAGCAATCAGCCCCAGCATTTT
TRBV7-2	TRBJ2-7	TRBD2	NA	CASGIAGGPSWQYF	TGTGCCAGCGGAATAGCGGGAGGCCCCTCATGGCAGTACTTC
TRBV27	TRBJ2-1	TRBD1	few	CASRSRRGLASYNEQFF	TGTGCCAGCAGGAGTCGCAGGGGGCTTGCTTCCTACAATGAGCAGTTCTTC
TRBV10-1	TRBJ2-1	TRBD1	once	CASSEAGTGGFNEQFF	TGCGCCAGCAGTGAGGCCGGGACAGGGGGCTTCAATGAGCAGTTCTTC
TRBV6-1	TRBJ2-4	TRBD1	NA	CASGEGQGATNTQYF	TGTGCCAGCGGCGAGGGACAGGGAGCCACAAATACGCAGTACTTC
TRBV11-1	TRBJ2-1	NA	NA	CASSSRVRGNEQFF	TGTGCCAGCAGCTCCAGGGTACGGGGCAATGAGCAGTTCTTC
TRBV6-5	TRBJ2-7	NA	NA	CASSWAVNNEQYF	TGTGCCAGCAGTTGGGCCGTTAACAATGAGCAGTACTTC
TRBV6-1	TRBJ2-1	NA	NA	CARGGSSYNEQFF	TGTGCCAGAGGTGGGTCATCCTACAATGAGCAGTTCTTC
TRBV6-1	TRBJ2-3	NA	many	CASSGQGGGGDTQYF	TGTGCCAGCAGTGGACAGGGAGGGGGGGGGGATACGCAGTATTTT
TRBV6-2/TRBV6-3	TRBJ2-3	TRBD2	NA	CASSYELAGGSQPSTDTQYF	TGTGCCAGCAGTTACGAACTAGCGGGAGGATCTCAACCTAGCACAGATACGCAGTATTTT
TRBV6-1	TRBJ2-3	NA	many	CASSEDPRATDTQYF	TGTGCCAGCAGTGAAGATCCCCGGGCCACAGATACGCAGTATTTT
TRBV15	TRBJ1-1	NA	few	CATSMDWGQKAFF	TGTGCCACCAGCATGGACTGGGGCCAAAAAGCTTTCTTT
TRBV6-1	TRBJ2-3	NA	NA	CASSEGSGVTETQYF	TGTGCCAGCAGTGAAGGGTCAGGGGTCACAGAGACGCAGTATTTC
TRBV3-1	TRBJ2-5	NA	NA	CASSQARGFGETQYF	TGTGCCAGCAGCCAAGCTAGAGGGTTTGGAGAGACCCAGTACTTC
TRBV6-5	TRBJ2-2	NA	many	CASSYSSGRDTGELFF	TGTGCCAGCAGTTACTCGAGCGGCAGGGACACCGGGGAGCTGTTTTTT
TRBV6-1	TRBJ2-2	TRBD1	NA	CASRKPGQGLSRWELFF	TGTGCCAGCAGAAAACCGGGACAGGGCCTGTCTCGGTGGGAGCTGTTTTTT
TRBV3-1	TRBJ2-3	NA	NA	CASSRNSFSTDTQYF	TGTGCCAGCAGCCGGAACAGCTTTAGCACAGATACGCAGTATTTT
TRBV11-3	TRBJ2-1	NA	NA	CASRLDLSISYNEQFF	TGTGCCAGCCGCTTAGATCTTTCGATCTCCTACAATGAGCAGTTCTTC
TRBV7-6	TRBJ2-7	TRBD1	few	CASSLRGTGLYEQYF	TGTGCCAGCAGCCTCCGAGGGACAGGTCTCTACGAGCAGTACTTC
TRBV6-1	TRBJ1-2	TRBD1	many	CASRQGSGVGGYTF	TGTGCCAGCAGACAGGGGTCGGGGGTCGGGGGCTACACCTTC
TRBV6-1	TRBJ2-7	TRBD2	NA	CASRRLAGFSYEQYF	TGTGCCAGCAGAAGACTAGCGGGGTTTTCCTACGAGCAGTACTTC
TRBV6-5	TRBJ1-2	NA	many	CASRSSLGYTF	TGTGCCAGCAGGTCCAGCTTAGGCTACACCTTC
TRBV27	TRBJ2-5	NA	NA	CASSNIGQETQYF	TGTGCCAGCAGCAATATCGGACAAGAGACCCAGTACTTC
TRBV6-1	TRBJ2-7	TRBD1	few	CASFASGQGRRWVDYEQYF	TGTGCCAGCTTCGCCTCGGGACAGGGAAGGAGATGGGTCGACTACGAGCAGTACTTC
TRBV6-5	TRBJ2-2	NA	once	CASVTAGNPGELFF	TGTGCCAGCGTTACGGCGGGGAACCCGGGGGAGCTGTTTTTT
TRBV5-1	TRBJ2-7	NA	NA	CASSRGGEGGPEQYF	TGCGCCAGCAGCCGCGGAGGCGAGGGAGGTCCCGAGCAGTACTTC
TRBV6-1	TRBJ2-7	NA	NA	CASSEYEQYF	TGTGCCAGCAGTGAGTACGAGCAGTACTTC
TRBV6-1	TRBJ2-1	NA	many	CASNGQLLNLEQFF	TGTGCCAGCAACGGACAGCTCCTTAATTTAGAGCAGTTCTTC
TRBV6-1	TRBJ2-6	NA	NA	CASSIQGSGANVLTF	TGTGCCAGCAGCATACAGGGTTCTGGGGCCAACGTCCTGACTTTC
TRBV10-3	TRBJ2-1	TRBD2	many	CAISELRGGSNEQFF	TGTGCCATCAGTGAACTTAGGGGCGGGAGCAATGAGCAGTTCTTC
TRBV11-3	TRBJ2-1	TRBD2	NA	CATTPGLADNEQFF	TGTGCCACCACCCCGGGACTAGCGGACAATGAGCAGTTCTTC
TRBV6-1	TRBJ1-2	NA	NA	CASTAFIGDYGYTF	TGTGCCAGCACCGCTTTTATCGGTGACTATGGCTACACCTTC
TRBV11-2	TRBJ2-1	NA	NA	CVPSFCGSLCIEGASSEVPCCF	TGTGTCCCAAGCTTCTGTGGGTCTCTTTGCATTGAGGGTGCAAGCTCAGAGGTGCCTTGCTGCTTC
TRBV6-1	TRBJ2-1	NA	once	CASSELTFSYNEQFF	TGTGCCAGCAGTGAACTGACATTCTCCTACAATGAGCAGTTCTTC
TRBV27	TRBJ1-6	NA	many	CASSQTVGSPLHF	TGTGCCAGCAGTCAAACGGTGGGTTCACCCCTCCACTTT
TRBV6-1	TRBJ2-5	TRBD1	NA	CASNRDRGTETQYF	TGTGCCAGCAACCGGGACAGGGGAACGGAGACCCAGTACTTC